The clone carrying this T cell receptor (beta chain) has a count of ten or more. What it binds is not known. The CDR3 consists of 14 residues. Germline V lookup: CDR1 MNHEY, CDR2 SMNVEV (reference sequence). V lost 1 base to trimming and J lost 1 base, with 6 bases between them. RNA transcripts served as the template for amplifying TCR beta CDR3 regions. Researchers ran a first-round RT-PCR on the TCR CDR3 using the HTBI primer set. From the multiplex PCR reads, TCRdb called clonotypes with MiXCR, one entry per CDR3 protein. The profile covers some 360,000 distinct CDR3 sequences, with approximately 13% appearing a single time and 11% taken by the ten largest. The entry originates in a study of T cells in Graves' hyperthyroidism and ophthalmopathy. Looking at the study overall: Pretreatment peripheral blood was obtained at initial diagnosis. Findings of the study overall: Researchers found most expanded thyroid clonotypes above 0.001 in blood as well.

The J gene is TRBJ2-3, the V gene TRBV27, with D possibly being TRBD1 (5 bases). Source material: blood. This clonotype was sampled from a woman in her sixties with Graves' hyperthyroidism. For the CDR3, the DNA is TGTGCCAGCAGTTTATTGGGGCGCACAGATACGCAGTATTTT. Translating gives CASSLLGRTDTQYF.